This T cell receptor beta chain was observed in a study of T cell responses to AZD1222 COVID-19 vaccine. V was clipped by 10 bases and J by 3 bases, with 15 bases between them. This CDR3 has 14 residues. Germline V gene sequence: CDR1 WNHNN, CDR2 SYGVQD (reference sequence). Clones were sequenced by immunoSEQ multiplex PCR, and TCRdb holds only the in-frame ones, with some missing. Of approximately 44,000 clones in the sample, about 78% were seen once. With regard to this clone: Its antigen is undetermined.

Study-wide results and caveats: Rises in breadth and depth of Spike-specific TCRs came after two AZD1222 doses. CD4 TCRs associated with vaccination spanned spike, dominating at 160-218 and 743-854.

This TCR came from an adult in good health. V and J are TRBV10-1 and TRBJ1-4; D uncertain. The sample was peripheral blood, taken on day 0 of AZD1222 vaccination. The CDR3, as DNA: TGCGCCATAACGACCCGAGAGGCTAATGAAAAACTGTTTTTT. Amino acids: CAITTREANEKLFF.